These 25 T cell receptor beta chains came from one sample sequenced in a study of blood T cell repertoires in COVID-19. Using immunoSEQ multiplex PCR, the repertoire was profiled, and TCRdb retains in-frame clones only, with some absent. The sample includes approximately 440,000 clones, more than 70% of them seen just once. Sequencing was performed on peripheral blood. All receptors come from a woman in her forties or fifties with COVID-19, enrolled during active disease.

The V call is TRBV7-2, the J call TRBJ2-1, with 7 bases lining up with TRBD2. The V gene end was trimmed by 2 bases and the J gene end by 4 bases; junction bases not matched to a gene: 2. CDR3 length: 14 residues. Germline V gene sequence: CDR1 SGHTA, CDR2 FQGNSA. The CDR3 sequence is CASSLLADYNEQFF. The CDR3 DNA sequence: TGTGCCAGCAGCTTACTAGCGGATTACAATGAGCAGTTCTTC. The full variable domain, with the rest looked up from reference TRBV7-2 and TRBJ2-1, is GAGVSQSPSNKVTEKGKDVELRCDPISGHTALYWYRQSLGQGLEFLIYFQGNSAPDKSGLPSDRFSAERTGGSVSTLTIQRTQQEDSAVYLCASSLLADYNEQFFGPGTRLTVL.

The rearrangement links TRBV5-6 to TRBJ1-2; D is undetermined. V lost 6 bases and J 5 bases, leaving 8 bases between the germline ends. Germline V gives CDR1 SGHDT, CDR2 YYEEEE. This CDR3 is 11 amino acids long. CDR3 DNA: TGTGCCAGCATAAGCGGGTATGGCTACACCTTC. It is translated as CASISGYGYTF.

The chain is built from TRBV19 and TRBJ1-2, with TRBD1 matching over 11 bases. The germline gives CDR1 LNHDA, CDR2 SQIVND (reference sequence). The CDR3 is 15 amino acids. V shed 3 bases, J shed 6 bases, and the junction held 6 bases outside the gene matches. The CDR3 nucleotides are TGTGCCAGTAGTATGAAGGACAGGGGGCGCGATGGCTACACCTTC. Amino acids: CASSMKDRGRDGYTF.

J is TRBJ2-3 and V is TRBV12-3 or TRBV12-4, with D perhaps TRBD2 (5 bases). The length of the CDR3 is 13 residues. The V gene lost 7 bases and the J gene lost 6 bases, with 14 bases spanning the gap. The CDR3 sequence is CASTWTAGDTQYF. The CDR3, as DNA: TGTGCCAGCACTTGGACTGCCGGGGATACGCAGTATTTT.

The genes are TRBV5-1 and TRBJ1-6; D is unclear. Germline V gives CDR1 SGHRS, CDR2 YFSETQ. Deletions cut 4 bases from V and 8 bases from J, with 7 bases between. This CDR3 is 12 amino acids long. This CDR3 is CASSHADSPLHF. The CDR3 nucleotides read TGCGCCAGCAGCCACGCAGATTCACCCCTCCACTTT.

In DNA, the CDR3 is TGTGCCAGCAGTCACCGGGACAACCCCTACGAGCAGTACTTC. The encoded protein is CASSHRDNPYEQYF. The chain couples TRBV6-6 to TRBJ2-7, with D possibly TRBD1 on 6 matching bases. V was trimmed by 5 bases and J by 2 bases, leaving 13 bases between them. Looked up from germline, CDR1 is MNHNY and CDR2 is SVGAGI (reference sequence). The CDR3 has 14 amino acids.

The chain links TRBV19 to TRBJ2-7, with 11 nucleotides matching TRBD2. V was clipped by 10 bases and J by 4 bases; unmatched bases: 12. Germline CDR1 and CDR2: LNHDA and SQIVND (reference sequence). The CDR3 contains 15 residues. CDR3 residues: CATARALAGGYEQYF. For the CDR3, the DNA is TGTGCCACCGCGAGGGCGCTAGCGGGGGGATACGAGCAGTACTTC.

This chain joins TRBV12-3 or TRBV12-4 and TRBJ1-2; D call uncertain. CDR3 length: 12 amino acids. Trimming took 5 bases from V and 8 from J, leaving 12 bases between them. The CDR3 loop reads CASSPPTGGYTF. In DNA form, the CDR3 reads TGTGCCAGCAGTCCTCCGACCGGGGGCTACACCTTC.

This clone was seen once. This chain joins TRBV7-9 and TRBJ1-1, with TRBD1 matching over 9 bases. The CDR3 loop spans 15 amino acids. The trim removed 3 bases at V and 4 bases at J, leaving 6 bases unmatched. CDR1 and CDR2 (germline): SEHNR, FQNEAQ (reference sequence). The DNA of the CDR3 is TGTGCCAGCAGCTTCTCCGGGACAGGGAGCACTGAAGCTTTCTTT. Its protein is CASSFSGTGSTEAFF.

In its sample, this clone was seen once. V gene TRBV7-2 combines with J gene TRBJ2-3; possibly TRBD2 for D (6 bases). Per germline, CDR1 SGHTA and CDR2 FQGNSA. The V end lost 4 bases, the J end lost 7 bases, and 15 bases lay between the germline ends. This CDR3 is built from 14 residues. The CDR3 here is CASSYSRDGYTQYF. The DNA of the CDR3 is TGTGCCAGCAGCTATTCGCGGGATGGATATACGCAGTATTTT.

This sequence joins TRBV5-6 and TRBJ2-5; 7 bases align to TRBD1. The CDR3 runs to 17 residues. Germline lookup yields CDR1 SGHDT and CDR2 YYEEEE. The V segment lost 7 bases and the J segment 1 base; nucleotides outside the gene matches: 16. The chain's CDR3 is CASSIMGQPIFQETQYF. DNA of the CDR3: TGTGCCAGCTCTATAATGGGACAGCCGATTTTCCAAGAGACCCAGTACTTC.

The chain couples TRBV19 to TRBJ1-1; maybe TRBD1 (5 bases). The CDR3 is 14 residues long. The germline gives CDR1 LNHDA, CDR2 SQIVND (reference sequence). V was pared by 3 bases and J by 5 bases, with 13 bases between. CDR3 DNA: TGTGCCAGTAGTATCTTGGGGCGTGGGACTGAAGCTTTCTTT. It translates to CASSILGRGTEAFF. The entire variable domain, with the rest obtained from reference TRBV19 and TRBJ1-1, is as follows: DGGITQSPKYLFRKEGQNVTLSCEQNLNHDAMYWYRQDPGQGLRLIYYSQIVNDFQKGDIAEGYSVSREKKESFPLTVTSAQKNPTAFYLCASSILGRGTEAFFGQGTRLTVV.

The J gene is TRBJ1-5, the V gene TRBV28; tentatively, D is TRBD1 (5 bases). Germline loops: CDR1 MDHEN, CDR2 SYDVKM. V gave up 3 bases and J gave up 9 bases, with 15 bases separating them. This CDR3 is 14 amino acids long. Written as DNA, the CDR3 is TGTGCCAGCAGTTTGGCGGCGGGGCGGGGGCCCCAGCATTTT. It encodes CASSLAAGRGPQHF.

The chain recombines TRBV10-3 with TRBJ2-3; 8 nucleotides align to TRBD1. The germline V gene has CDR1 ENHRY and CDR2 SYGVKD. This CDR3 spans 15 amino acids. Germline trimming cut 2 bases from V and 1 base from J; bases unmatched to any gene: 2. CDR3 in amino acids: CAISEGQGGTDTQYF. The CDR3 DNA sequence: TGTGCCATCAGTGAGGGACAGGGTGGCACAGATACGCAGTATTTT.

This rearrangement joins TRBV6-5 to TRBJ1-5; unclear D gene. Looked up from germline, CDR1 is MNHEY and CDR2 is SVGAGI. Trimming took off 5 bases at V and 6 bases at J, with 14 bases between the two ends. CDR3 length equals 14 residues. For the CDR3, the DNA is TGTGCCAGCAGTCTCAGGACGGGGAGTCAGCCCCAGCATTTT. This translates into CASSLRTGSQPQHF.

The V call is TRBV5-1, the J call TRBJ2-7; TRBD1 aligns across 9 bases. Germline assignment: CDR1 SGHRS and CDR2 YFSETQ. The CDR3 is 15 amino acids. The ends lost 4 bases at V and 2 bases at J; junction bases unmatched: 7. CDR3: CASSEGQGEPYEQYF. The CDR3 DNA follows: TGCGCCAGCAGCGAGGGACAGGGAGAGCCCTACGAGCAGTACTTC.

V is TRBV9 and J is TRBJ2-7, with D maybe TRBD1 (7 bases). The CDR3 is 15 amino acids. V was clipped by 0 bases and J by 3 bases, with 13 bases between them. Germline V lookup: CDR1 SGDLS, CDR2 YYNGEE. The CDR3 reads CASSVGGDRFYEQYF. The CDR3 coding sequence is TGTGCCAGCAGCGTAGGGGGGGACAGATTCTACGAGCAGTACTTC.

The chain employs TRBV11-2 and TRBJ1-4; 8 bases agree with TRBD1. The V gene end was trimmed by 5 bases and the J gene end by 8 bases; junction bases not matched to a gene: 7. CDR3 length: 14 amino acids. Germline V gene data show CDR1 as SGHAT and CDR2 as FQNNGV. The DNA for the CDR3 is TGTGCCAGCAGCCCGGACAGGGTAGGCGAAAAACTGTTTTTT. It translates to CASSPDRVGEKLFF.

This clone was detected only a few times. This rearrangement joins TRBV6-6 to TRBJ1-5; TRBD1 matches at 9 bases. Trimming took 5 bases from V and 7 from J; bases not matched to a gene: 9. CDR3 length: 15 amino acids. Germline V gene lookup returns CDR1 MNHNY and CDR2 SVGAGI (reference sequence). CDR3: CASSRRTGEGQPQHF. CDR3 nucleotides: TGTGCCAGCAGTCGTAGGACAGGGGAAGGACAGCCCCAGCATTTT.

This sequence joins TRBV11-3 and TRBJ1-1; D not certain. The V end was cut by 5 bases, the J end by 1 base, with 14 bases between. The CDR3 has 15 residues. CDR1 and CDR2 (germline): SGHNT, YENEEA. The CDR3 sequence is CASSQGGPGNTEAFF. The CDR3 DNA follows: TGTGCCAGCAGCCAAGGCGGGCCGGGGAACACTGAAGCTTTCTTT. Full variable domain (missing parts from reference TRBV11-3 and TRBJ1-1): EAGVVQSPRYKIIEKKQPVAFWCNPISGHNTLYWYLQNLGQGPELLIRYENEEAVDDSQLPKDRFSAERLKGVDSTLKIQPAELGDSAVYLCASSQGGPGNTEAFFGQGTRLTVV.

This chain connects TRBV7-6 to TRBJ2-7; 11 nucleotides agree with TRBD1. Germline loops: CDR1 SGHVS, CDR2 FNYEAQ. V gave up 2 bases and J gave up 3 bases; unmatched junction bases: 3. The CDR3 has 15 residues. CDR3 in amino acids: CASSLRGTGGYEQYF. CDR3 nucleotides: TGTGCCAGCAGCTTACGGGGGACAGGGGGCTACGAGCAGTACTTC.

This chain connects TRBV25-1 to TRBJ1-6; 7 nucleotides line up with TRBD1. Germline CDR1 MGHDK, CDR2 SYGVNS. The CDR3 is 14 residues long. Trimming at V came to 6 bases and at J to 6 bases, leaving 5 bases not matched to a gene. The CDR3 sequence is CASSRRQGNSPLHF. The CDR3 DNA sequence: TGTGCCAGCAGCCGGCGACAGGGTAATTCACCCCTCCACTTT.

This clone appeared once. This chain connects TRBV19 to TRBJ2-7; 8 bases fit TRBD2. This CDR3 comprises 15 residues. The junction had 5 bases not matched to a gene; V was cut back by 4 bases and J by 0 bases. Germline loops: CDR1 LNHDA, CDR2 SQIVND (reference sequence). Here the CDR3 reads CASSTERGSSYEQYF. Written as DNA, the CDR3 is TGTGCCAGTAGTACGGAGCGGGGGAGCTCCTACGAGCAGTACTTC.

This clone showed up just once. V gene TRBV4-2 combines with J gene TRBJ1-4, with D unclear. This CDR3 comprises 14 residues. Trimming removed 0 bases at V and 5 bases at J, with 7 bases between. Germline V gene sequence: CDR1 LGHNA, CDR2 YNFKEQ. The chain's CDR3 is CASSQEWQNEKLFF. Written as DNA, the CDR3 is TGTGCCAGCAGCCAAGAATGGCAGAATGAAAAACTGTTTTTT.

The V and J genes are TRBV7-9 and TRBJ1-6, with TRBD1 as a possible D gene (6 bases). The germline gives CDR1 SEHNR, CDR2 FQNEAQ (reference sequence). The CDR3 sequence is 15 residues long. Trimming pared 5 bases from V and 4 bases from J, leaving 12 bases between. DNA of the CDR3: TGTGCCAGCAGCAGAACAGGGCCTTATAATTCACCCCTCCACTTT. Protein sequence: CASSRTGPYNSPLHF.